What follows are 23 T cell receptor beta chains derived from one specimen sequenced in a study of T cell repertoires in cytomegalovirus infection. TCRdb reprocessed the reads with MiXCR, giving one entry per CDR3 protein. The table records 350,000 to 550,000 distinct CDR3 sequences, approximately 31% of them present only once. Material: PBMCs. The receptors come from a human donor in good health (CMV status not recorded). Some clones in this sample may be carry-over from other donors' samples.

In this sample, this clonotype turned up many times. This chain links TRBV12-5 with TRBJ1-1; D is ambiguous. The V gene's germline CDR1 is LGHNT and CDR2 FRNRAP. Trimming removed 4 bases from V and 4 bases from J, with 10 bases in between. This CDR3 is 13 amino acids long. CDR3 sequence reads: CASGSPERTEAFF. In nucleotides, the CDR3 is TGTGCTAGTGGTTCCCCCGAACGCACTGAAGCTTTCTTT.

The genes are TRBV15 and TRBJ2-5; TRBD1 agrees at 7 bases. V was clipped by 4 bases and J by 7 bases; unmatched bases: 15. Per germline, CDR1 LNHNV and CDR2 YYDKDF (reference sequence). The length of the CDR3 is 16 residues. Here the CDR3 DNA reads TGTGCCACCAGCACCCAAGGCATCGGACAGGCCCTGACCCAGTACTTC. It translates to CATSTQGIGQALTQYF.

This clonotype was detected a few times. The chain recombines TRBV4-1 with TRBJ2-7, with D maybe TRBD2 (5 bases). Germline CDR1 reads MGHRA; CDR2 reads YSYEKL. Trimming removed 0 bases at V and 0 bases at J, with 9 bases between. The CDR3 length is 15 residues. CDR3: CASSQEGLASYEQYF. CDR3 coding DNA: TGCGCCAGCAGCCAAGAAGGCCTAGCCTCCTACGAGCAGTACTTC.

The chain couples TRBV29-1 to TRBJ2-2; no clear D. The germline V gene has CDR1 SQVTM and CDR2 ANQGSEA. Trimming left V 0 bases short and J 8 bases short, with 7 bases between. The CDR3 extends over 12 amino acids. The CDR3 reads CSVEDLGGELFF. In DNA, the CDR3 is TGCAGCGTTGAAGATCTGGGTGGGGAGCTGTTTTTT.

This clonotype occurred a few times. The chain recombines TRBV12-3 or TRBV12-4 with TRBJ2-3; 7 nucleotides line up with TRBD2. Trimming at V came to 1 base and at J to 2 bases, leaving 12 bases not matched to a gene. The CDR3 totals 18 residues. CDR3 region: CASSLVRGRGMFTDTQYF. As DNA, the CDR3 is TGTGCCAGCAGTTTAGTCCGAGGGCGGGGGATGTTCACAGATACGCAGTATTTT.

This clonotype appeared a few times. CDR3 loop: CASSQDTAGGLRETQYF. In DNA, the CDR3 is TGCGCCAGCAGCCAAGATACGGCGGGGGGCCTTCGGGAGACCCAGTACTTC. The rearrangement joins TRBV4-3 to TRBJ2-5; the match to TRBD2 covers 8 bases. This CDR3 is 17 amino acids long. V trimming: 0 bases; J trimming: 5 bases; junction bases outside the gene matches: 11. Per germline, CDR1 LGHNA and CDR2 YSLEER.

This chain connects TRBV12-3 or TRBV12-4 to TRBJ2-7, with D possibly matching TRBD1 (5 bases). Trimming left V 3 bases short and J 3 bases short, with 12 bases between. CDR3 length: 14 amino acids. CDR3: CASSFSQGYYEQYF. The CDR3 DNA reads TGTGCCAGCAGTTTCTCCCAGGGCTACTACGAGCAGTACTTC.

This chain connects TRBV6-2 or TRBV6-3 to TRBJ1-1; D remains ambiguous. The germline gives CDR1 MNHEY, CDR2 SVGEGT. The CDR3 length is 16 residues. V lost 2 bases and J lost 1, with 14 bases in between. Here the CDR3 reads CASSYTPGSGNTEAFF. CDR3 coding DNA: TGTGCCAGCAGTTACACCCCGGGGTCCGGGAACACTGAAGCTTTCTTT.

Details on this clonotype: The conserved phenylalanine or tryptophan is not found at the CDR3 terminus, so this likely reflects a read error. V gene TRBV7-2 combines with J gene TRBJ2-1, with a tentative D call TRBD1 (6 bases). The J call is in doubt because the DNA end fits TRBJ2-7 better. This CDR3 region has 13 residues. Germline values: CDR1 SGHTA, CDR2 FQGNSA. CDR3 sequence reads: CASSPGQLNEQYL. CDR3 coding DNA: TGTGCCAGCAGCCCAGGACAGTTAAATGAGCAGTACTTA.

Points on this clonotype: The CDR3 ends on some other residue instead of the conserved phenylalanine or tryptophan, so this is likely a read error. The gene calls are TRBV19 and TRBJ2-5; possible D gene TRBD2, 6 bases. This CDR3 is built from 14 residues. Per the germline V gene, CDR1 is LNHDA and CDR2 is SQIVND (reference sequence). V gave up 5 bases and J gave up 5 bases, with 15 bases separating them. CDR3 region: CASSVAGLTETQYL. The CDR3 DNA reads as TGTGCCAGTAGTGTCGCCGGACTAACGGAGACCCAGTACTTA.

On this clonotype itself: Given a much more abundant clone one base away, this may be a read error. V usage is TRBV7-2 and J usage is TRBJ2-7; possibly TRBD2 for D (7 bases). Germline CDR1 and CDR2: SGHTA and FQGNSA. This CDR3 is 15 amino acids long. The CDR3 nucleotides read TGTGCCAGCAGCTTAGTAGTCCGGGGGGCCTACGAGCAGTCCTTC. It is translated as CASSLVVRGAYEQSF.

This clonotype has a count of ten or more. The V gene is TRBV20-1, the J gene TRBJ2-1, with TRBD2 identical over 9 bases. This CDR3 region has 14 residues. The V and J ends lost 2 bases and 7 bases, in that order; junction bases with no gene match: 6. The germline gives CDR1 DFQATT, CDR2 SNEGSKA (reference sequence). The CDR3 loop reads CSARTLAGLNEQFF. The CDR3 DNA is TGCAGTGCTAGAACCCTAGCGGGGTTGAATGAGCAGTTCTTC.

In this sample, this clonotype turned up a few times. CDR3 protein: CSARDRLAGGETQYF. The CDR3 region has the DNA TGCAGTGCTAGAGATCGGCTAGCGGGGGGTGAGACCCAGTACTTC. The genes are TRBV20-1 and TRBJ2-5; TRBD2 agrees at 11 bases. The germline V gene has CDR1 DFQATT and CDR2 SNEGSKA (reference sequence). CDR3 length: 15 amino acids. J lost 5 bases, V lost 0 bases, and 5 bases had no gene match.

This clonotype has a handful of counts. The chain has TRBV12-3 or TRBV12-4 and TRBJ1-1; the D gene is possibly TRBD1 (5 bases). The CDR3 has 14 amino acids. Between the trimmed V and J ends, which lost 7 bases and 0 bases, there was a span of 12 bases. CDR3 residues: CASNAGYMNTEAFF. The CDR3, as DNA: TGTGCCAGCAATGCAGGGTACATGAACACTGAAGCTTTCTTT.

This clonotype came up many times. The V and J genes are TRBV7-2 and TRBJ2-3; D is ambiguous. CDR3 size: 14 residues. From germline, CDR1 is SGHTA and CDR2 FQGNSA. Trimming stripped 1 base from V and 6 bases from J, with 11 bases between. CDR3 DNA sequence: TGTGCCAGCAGCTTAGGGGGTAGCCCCGATACGCAGTATTTT. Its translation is CASSLGGSPDTQYF.

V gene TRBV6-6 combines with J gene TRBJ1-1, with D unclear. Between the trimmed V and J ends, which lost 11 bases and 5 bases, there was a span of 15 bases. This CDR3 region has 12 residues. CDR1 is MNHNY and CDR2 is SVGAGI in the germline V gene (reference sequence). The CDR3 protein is CARKAVPTEAFF. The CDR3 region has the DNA TGTGCCCGCAAGGCAGTCCCAACTGAAGCTTTCTTT.

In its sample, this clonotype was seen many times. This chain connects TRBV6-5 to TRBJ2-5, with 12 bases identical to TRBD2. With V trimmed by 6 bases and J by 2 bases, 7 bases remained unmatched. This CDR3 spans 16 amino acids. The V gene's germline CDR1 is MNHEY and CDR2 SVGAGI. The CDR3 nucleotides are TGTGCCAGCAGCCAATCGACTAGCGGGGGACAAGAGACCCAGTACTTC. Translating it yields CASSQSTSGGQETQYF.

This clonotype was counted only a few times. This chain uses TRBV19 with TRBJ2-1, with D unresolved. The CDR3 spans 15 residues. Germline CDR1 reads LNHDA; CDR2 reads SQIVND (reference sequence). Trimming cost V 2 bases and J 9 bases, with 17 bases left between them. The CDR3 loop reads CASSIRRGPSGEQFF. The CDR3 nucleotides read TGTGCCAGTAGTATAAGGCGCGGCCCATCGGGTGAGCAGTTCTTC. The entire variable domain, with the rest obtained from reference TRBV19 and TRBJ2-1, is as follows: DGGITQSPKYLFRKEGQNVTLSCEQNLNHDAMYWYRQDPGQGLRLIYYSQIVNDFQKGDIAEGYSVSREKKESFPLTVTSAQKNPTAFYLCASSIRRGPSGEQFFGPGTRLTVL.

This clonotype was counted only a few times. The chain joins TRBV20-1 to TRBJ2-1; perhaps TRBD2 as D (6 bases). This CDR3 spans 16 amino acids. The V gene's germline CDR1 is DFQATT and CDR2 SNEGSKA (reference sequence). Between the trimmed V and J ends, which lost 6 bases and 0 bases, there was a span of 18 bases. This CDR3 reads CSATSPGVSSYNEQFF. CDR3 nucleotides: TGCAGTGCCACTAGCCCCGGGGTGAGCTCCTACAATGAGCAGTTCTTC.

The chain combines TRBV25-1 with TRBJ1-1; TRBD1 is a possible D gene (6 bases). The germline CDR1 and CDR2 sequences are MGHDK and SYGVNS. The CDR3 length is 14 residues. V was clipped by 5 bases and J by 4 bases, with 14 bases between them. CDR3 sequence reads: CASSIQGGGTEAFF. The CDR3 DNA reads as TGTGCCAGCAGTATACAGGGCGGTGGCACTGAAGCTTTCTTT.

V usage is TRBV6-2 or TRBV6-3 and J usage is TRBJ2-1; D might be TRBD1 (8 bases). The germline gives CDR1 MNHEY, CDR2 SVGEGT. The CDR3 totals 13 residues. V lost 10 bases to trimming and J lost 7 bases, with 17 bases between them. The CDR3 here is CATRGQGGNEQFF. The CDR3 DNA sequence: TGTGCCACTAGAGGACAGGGAGGGAATGAGCAGTTCTTC.

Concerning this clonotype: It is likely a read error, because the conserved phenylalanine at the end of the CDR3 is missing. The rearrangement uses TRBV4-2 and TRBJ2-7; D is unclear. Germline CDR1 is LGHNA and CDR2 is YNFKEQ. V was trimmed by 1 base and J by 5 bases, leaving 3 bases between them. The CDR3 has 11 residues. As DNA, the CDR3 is TGTGCCAGCAGCCAAGGGGACGAGCAGTACTTA. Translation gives CASSQGDEQYL.

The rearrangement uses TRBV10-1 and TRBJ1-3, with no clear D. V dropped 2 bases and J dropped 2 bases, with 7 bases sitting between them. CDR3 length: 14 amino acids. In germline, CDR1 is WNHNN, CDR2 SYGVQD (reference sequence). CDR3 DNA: TGCGCCAGCAGTGAGCCGACGGCTGGAAACACCATATATTTT. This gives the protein CASSEPTAGNTIYF.